This T cell receptor beta chain was sequenced for a study of T cells in Graves' hyperthyroidism and ophthalmopathy. In the study overall: Before any treatment, at initial diagnosis, peripheral blood was collected.

Germline lookup yields CDR1 LGHDT and CDR2 YNNKEL (reference sequence). The length of the CDR3 is 14 residues. V dropped 5 bases and J dropped 3; count of bases not matched to a gene: 5. For the diagnoses, clinical symptoms, serum thyroxine and TRAb, thyroid ultrasound and orbital computed tomography were used. Around 10 ml fresh peripheral blood yielded the PBMCs. This clonotype was seen a handful of times. Authors of the study amplified TCR beta CDR3 regions from RNA transcripts. The primer set for the first-round RT-PCR of the TCR CDR3 was HTBI. In TCRdb, the multiplex PCR reads were re-called with MiXCR into one record per CDR3 protein. Here the sample spans 300,000 to 450,000 distinct CDR3 sequences, around 25% being singletons.

The gene calls are TRBV3-1 and TRBJ2-7; TRBD1 matches at 9 bases. Sequenced input: blood. The source is a man aged 50-60 years with Graves' hyperthyroidism. CDR3 loop: CASSKPGQGYEQYF. CDR3 in DNA: TGTGCCAGCAGCAAACCGGGACAGGGCTACGAGCAGTACTTC.